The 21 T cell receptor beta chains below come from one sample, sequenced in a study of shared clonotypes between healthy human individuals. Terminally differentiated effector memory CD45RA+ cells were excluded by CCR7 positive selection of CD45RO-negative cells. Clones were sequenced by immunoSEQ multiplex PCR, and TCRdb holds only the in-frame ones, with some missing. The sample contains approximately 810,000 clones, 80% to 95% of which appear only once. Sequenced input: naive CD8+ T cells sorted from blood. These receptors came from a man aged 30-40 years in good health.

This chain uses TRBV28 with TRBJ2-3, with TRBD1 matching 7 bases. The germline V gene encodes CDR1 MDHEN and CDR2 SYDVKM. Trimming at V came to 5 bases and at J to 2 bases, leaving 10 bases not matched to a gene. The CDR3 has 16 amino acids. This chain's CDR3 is CASSIPGQQHTDTQYF. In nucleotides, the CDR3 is TGTGCCAGCAGTATACCGGGACAGCAACACACAGATACGCAGTATTTT.

In nucleotides, the CDR3 is TGTGCCAGCAGTCCTCATACAGGGCGGAACCTTAACTATGGCTACACCTTC. This gives the protein CASSPHTGRNLNYGYTF. The chain has TRBV27 and TRBJ1-2, with TRBD1 as a possible D gene (6 bases). CDR3 size: 17 residues. The V end was cut by 5 bases, the J end by 1 base, with 20 bases between. CDR1 and CDR2 (germline): MNHEY, SMNVEV (reference sequence).

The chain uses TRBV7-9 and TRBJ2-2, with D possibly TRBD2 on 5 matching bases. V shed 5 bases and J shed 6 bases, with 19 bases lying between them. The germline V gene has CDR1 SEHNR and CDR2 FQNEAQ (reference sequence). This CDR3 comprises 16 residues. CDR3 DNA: TGTGCCAGCAGCCCACCGGGGTCAGGTCTTCCCGGGGAGCTGTTTTTT. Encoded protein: CASSPPGSGLPGELFF. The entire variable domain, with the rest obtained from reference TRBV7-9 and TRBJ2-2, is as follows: DTGVSQNPRHKITKRGQNVTFRCDPISEHNRLYWYRQTLGQGPEFLTYFQNEAQLEKSRLLSDRFSAERPKGSFSTLEIQRTEQGDSAMYLCASSPPGSGLPGELFFGEGSRLTVL.

This CDR3 is CASRQVGGEQYF. CDR3 DNA: TGTGCCAGCAGGCAAGTTGGCGGCGAGCAGTACTTC. V usage is TRBV25-1 and J usage is TRBJ2-7; D remains unclear. The CDR3 contains 12 residues. Per germline, CDR1 MGHDK and CDR2 SYGVNS. V lost 6 bases, J lost 6 bases, and 12 bases lay in between.

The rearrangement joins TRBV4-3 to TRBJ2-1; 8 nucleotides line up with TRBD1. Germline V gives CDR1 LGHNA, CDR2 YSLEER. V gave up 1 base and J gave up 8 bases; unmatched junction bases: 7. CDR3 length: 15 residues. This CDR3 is CASSQGTGIWDEQFF. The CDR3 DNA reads TGCGCCAGCAGCCAAGGGACAGGGATTTGGGATGAGCAGTTCTTC.

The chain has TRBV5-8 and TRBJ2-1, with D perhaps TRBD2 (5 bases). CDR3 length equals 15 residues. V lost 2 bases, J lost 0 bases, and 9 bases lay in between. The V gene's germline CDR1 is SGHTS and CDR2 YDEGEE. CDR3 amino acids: CASSFGLSSYNEQFF. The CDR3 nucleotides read TGTGCCAGCAGCTTTGGACTGAGCTCCTACAATGAGCAGTTCTTC. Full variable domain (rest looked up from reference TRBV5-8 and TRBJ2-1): EAGVTQSPTHLIKTRGQQATLRCSPISGHTSVYWYQQALGLGLQFLLWYDEGEERNRGNFPPRFSGRQFPNYSSELNVNALELEDSALYLCASSFGLSSYNEQFFGPGTRLTVL.

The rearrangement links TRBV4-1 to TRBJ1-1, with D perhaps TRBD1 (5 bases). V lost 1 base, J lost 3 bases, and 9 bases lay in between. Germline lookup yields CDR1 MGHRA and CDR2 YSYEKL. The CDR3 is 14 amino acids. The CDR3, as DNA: TGCGCCAGCAGCCAAGCAGGGAGGGACACTGAAGCTTTCTTT. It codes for CASSQAGRDTEAFF.

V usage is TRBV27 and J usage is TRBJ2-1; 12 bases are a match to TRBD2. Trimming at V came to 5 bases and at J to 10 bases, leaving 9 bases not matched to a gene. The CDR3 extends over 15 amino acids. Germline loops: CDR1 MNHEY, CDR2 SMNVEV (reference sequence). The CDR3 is CASSPGLAGTVEQFF. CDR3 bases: TGTGCCAGCAGTCCAGGACTAGCGGGAACGGTAGAGCAGTTCTTC.

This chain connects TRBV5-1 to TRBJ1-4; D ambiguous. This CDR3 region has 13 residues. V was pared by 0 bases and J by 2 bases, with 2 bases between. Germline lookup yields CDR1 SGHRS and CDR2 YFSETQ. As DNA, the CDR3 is TGCGCCAGCAGCTTGGTCACTAATGAAAAACTGTTTTTT. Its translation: CASSLVTNEKLFF.

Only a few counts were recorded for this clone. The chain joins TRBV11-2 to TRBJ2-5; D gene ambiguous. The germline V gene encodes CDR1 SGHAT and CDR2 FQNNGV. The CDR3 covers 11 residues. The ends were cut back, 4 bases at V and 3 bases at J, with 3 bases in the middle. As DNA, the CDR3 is TGTGCCAGCAGCTCAGAAGAGACCCAGTACTTC. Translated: CASSSEETQYF.

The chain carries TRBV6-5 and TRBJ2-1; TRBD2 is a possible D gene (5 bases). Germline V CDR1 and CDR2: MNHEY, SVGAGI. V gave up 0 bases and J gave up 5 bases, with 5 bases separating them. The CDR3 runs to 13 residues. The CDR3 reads CASSYSSDNEQFF. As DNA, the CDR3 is TGTGCCAGCAGTTACTCTAGCGACAATGAGCAGTTCTTC.

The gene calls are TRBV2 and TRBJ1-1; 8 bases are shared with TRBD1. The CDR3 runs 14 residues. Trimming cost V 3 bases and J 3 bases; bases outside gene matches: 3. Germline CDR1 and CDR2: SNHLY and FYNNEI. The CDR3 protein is CASSEDRADTEAFF. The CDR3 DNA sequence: TGTGCCAGCAGTGAGGACAGGGCAGACACTGAAGCTTTCTTT. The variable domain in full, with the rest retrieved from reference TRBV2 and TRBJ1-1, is EPEVTQTPSHQVTQMGQEVILRCVPISNHLYFYWYRQILGQKVEFLVSFYNNEISEKSEIFDDQFSVERPDGSNFTLKIRSTKLEDSAMYFCASSEDRADTEAFFGQGTRLTVV.

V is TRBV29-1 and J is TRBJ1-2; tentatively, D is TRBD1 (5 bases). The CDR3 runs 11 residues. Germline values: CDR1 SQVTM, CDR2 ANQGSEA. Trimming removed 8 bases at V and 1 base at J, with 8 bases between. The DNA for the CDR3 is TGCAGCCTACAGGATAACTATGGCTACACCTTC. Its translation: CSLQDNYGYTF. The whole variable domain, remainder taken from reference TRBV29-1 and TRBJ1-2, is SAVISQKPSRDICQRGTSLTIQCQVDSQVTMMFWYRQQPGQSLTLIATANQGSEATYESGFVIDKFPISRPNLTFSTLTVSNMSPEDSSIYLCSLQDNYGYTFGSGTRLTVV.

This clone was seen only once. The CDR3 loop is CASSLWGQGTYEQYF. For the CDR3, the DNA is TGTGCCAGCAGCTTATGGGGACAGGGCACCTACGAGCAGTACTTC. The V call is TRBV7-9, the J call TRBJ2-7; 9 positions agree with TRBD1. The CDR3 totals 15 residues. Trimming removed 2 bases from V and 2 bases from J; junction bases left unmatched: 4. Germline lookup yields CDR1 SEHNR and CDR2 FQNEAQ (reference sequence).

Here the CDR3 reads CASSIRDTLPNTEAFF. The CDR3 region has the DNA TGTGCCAGCAGCATCCGGGACACCCTTCCGAATACTGAAGCTTTCTTT. This chain joins TRBV5-6 and TRBJ1-1, with D tentatively TRBD1 (6 bases). V gave up 4 bases and J gave up 5 bases, with 21 bases separating them. The V gene's germline CDR1 is SGHDT and CDR2 YYEEEE. This CDR3 comprises 16 residues.

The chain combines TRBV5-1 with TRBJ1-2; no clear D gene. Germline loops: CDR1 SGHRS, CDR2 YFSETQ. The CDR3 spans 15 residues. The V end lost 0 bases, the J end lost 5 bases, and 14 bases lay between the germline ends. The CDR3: CASSLEWTGKYGYTF. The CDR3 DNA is TGCGCCAGCAGCTTGGAATGGACGGGAAAATATGGCTACACCTTC.

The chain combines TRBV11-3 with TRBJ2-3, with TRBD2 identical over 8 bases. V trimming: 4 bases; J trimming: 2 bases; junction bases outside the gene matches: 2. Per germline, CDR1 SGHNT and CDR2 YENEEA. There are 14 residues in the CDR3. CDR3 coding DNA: TGTGCCAGCAGCTCACTAGCGGACACAGATACGCAGTATTTT. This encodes CASSSLADTDTQYF.

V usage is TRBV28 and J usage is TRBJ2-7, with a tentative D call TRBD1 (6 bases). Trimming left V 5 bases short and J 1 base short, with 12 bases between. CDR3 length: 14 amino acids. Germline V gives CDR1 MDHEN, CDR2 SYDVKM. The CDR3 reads CASSAGTKSYEQYF. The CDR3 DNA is TGTGCCAGCAGTGCCGGGACAAAATCCTACGAGCAGTACTTC.

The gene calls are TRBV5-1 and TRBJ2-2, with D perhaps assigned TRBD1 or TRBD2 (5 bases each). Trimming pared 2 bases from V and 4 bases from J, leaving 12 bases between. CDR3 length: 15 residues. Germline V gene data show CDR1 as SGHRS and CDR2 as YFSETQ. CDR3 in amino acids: CASSFFRDRTGELFF. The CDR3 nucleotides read TGCGCCAGCAGCTTTTTCAGGGACCGCACCGGGGAGCTGTTTTTT.

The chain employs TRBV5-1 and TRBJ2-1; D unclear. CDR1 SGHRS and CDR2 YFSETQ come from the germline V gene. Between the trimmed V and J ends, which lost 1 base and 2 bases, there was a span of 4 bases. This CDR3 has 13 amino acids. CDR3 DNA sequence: TGCGCCAGCAGCTTGACAACCTACAATGAGCAGTTCTTC. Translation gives CASSLTTYNEQFF. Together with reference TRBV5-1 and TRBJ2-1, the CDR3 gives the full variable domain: KAGVTQTPRYLIKTRGQQVTLSCSPISGHRSVSWYQQTPGQGLQFLFEYFSETQRNKGNFPGRFSGRQFSNSRSEMNVSTLELGDSALYLCASSLTTYNEQFFGPGTRLTVL.

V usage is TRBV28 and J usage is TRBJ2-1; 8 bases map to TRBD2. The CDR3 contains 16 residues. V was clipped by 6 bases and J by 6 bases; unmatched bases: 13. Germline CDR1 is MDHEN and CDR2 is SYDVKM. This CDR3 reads CASSPNPLAGTNEQFF. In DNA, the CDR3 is TGTGCCAGCAGCCCTAACCCTTTAGCGGGGACCAATGAGCAGTTCTTC.